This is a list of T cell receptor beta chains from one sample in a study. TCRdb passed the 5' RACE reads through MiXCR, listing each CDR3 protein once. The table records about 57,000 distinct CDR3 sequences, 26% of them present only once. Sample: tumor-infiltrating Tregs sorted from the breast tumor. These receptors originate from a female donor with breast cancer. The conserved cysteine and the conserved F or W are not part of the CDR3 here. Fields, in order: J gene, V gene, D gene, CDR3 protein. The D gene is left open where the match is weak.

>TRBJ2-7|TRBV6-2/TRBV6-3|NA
ACKKGQGSYEQY
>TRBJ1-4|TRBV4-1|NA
ASSQVMGRGEKLF
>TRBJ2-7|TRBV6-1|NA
ASSFRLLAPYEQY
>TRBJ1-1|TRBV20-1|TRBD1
SAPGQDKYAEAF
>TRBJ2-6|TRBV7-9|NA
ASSTGSSGANVLT
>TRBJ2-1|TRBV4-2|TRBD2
ASSQDPSGGYNEQF
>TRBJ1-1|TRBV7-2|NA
ASSRNPGNTEAF
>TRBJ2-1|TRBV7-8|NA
ASSPLALYEQF
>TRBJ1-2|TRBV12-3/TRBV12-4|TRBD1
ASSSQTGFYGYT
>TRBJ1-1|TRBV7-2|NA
ASSLGPQGTEAF
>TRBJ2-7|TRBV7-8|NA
ASSFSRWTSYEQY
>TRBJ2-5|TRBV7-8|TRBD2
ASSLVGTSVETQY
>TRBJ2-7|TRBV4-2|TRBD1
ASSQVLGGDERY
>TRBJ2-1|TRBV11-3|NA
ASSDKRTNYNEQF
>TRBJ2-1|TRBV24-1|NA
ATSDFRRNNEQF
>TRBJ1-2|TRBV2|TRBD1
ASSLTGEGYT
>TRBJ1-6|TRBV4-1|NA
ASSRVKQGNRDSPLH
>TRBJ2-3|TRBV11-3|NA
ASSLARGNTQY
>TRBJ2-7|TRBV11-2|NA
ASSLQDGSYEQY
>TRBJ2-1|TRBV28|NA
ASSPWTMVSYNEQF
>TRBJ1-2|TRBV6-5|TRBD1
ASSRTGGPLNYGYT
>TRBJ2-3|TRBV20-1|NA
SARDHATDTQY
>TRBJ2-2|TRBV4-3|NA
AGSQDPSSGGLF
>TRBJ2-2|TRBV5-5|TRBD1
ASSTTQGAEAGELF
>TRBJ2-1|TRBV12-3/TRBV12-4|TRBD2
ASSTRLAGYNEQF
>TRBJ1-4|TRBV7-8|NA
ASSPSGAVREKLF
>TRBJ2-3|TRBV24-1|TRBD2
ATSDLAGVGTDTQY
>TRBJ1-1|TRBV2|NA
AGDGGTEAF
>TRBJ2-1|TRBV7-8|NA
ASSTRDGSSYNEQF
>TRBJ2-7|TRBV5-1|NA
ASSLQESYEQY
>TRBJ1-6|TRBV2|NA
ASSESIGGSPLH
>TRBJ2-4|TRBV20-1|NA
SNGGGGKNIQY
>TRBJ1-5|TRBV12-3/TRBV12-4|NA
ASGLASRVDQPQH
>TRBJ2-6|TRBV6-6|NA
ASSYLTGTGANVLT
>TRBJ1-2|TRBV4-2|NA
ASSQVANYGYT
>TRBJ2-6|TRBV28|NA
ASSLAGTGANVLT
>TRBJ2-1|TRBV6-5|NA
AIRKAGTADNEQF
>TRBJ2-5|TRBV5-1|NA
ASSLEGEGETQY
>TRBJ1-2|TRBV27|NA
ASGEAGRNYGYT
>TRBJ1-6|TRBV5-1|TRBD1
ASSLAGTVNNSPLH
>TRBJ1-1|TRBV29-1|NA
SVDSYYTEAF
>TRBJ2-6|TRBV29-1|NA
SVEVRGSGRASGANVLT
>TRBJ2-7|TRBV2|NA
ASNPQFTYEQY
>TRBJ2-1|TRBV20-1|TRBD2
SASRGLAPENEQF
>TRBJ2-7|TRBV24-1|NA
ATQAPGGTYEQY